These 13 T cell receptor beta chains were all obtained from the same sample, sequenced in a study of blood T cell repertoires in COVID-19. Measured with immunoSEQ multiplex PCR; TCRdb has only the in-frame clones, and not every one. Found here are fewer than 80,000 clones, around 67% of them singletons; the top ten hold around 21%. The sample taken for sequencing was peripheral blood. Every receptor here comes from a man in his sixties with acute or convalescent COVID-19.

The genes are TRBV7-3 and TRBJ2-3; 8 nucleotides agree with TRBD2. From germline, CDR1 is SGHTA and CDR2 FQGTGA. Losses at the gene ends were 1 base for V and 4 bases for J; bases not matched to a gene: 7. The CDR3 loop spans 16 amino acids. CDR3 amino acids: CASSLIGRGASDTQYF. CDR3 nucleotide sequence: TGTGCCAGCAGCTTAATCGGGCGGGGGGCATCAGATACGCAGTATTTT.

The gene calls are TRBV24-1 and TRBJ1-2; 7 positions match TRBD1. Trimming at V came to 3 bases and at J to 0 bases, leaving 3 bases not matched to a gene. This CDR3 is 15 amino acids long. Germline CDR1 is KGHDR and CDR2 is SFDVKD. The CDR3 DNA reads as TGTGCCACCAGTGATCGCGACAGGGCTAACTATGGCTACACCTTC. Protein: CATSDRDRANYGYTF.

The chain links TRBV2 to TRBJ2-2; D is undetermined. This CDR3 is 13 amino acids long. The germline V gene has CDR1 SNHLY and CDR2 FYNNEI. Trimming took off 5 bases at V and 4 bases at J, with 8 bases between the two ends. The CDR3 reads CASSRVLTGELFF. CDR3 DNA sequence: TGTGCCAGCAGTCGGGTTCTCACCGGGGAGCTGTTTTTT.

The chain employs TRBV12-3 or TRBV12-4 and TRBJ1-1; no firm D call. Deletions cut 0 bases from V and 5 bases from J, with 7 bases between. This CDR3 has 13 residues. CDR3 in DNA: TGTGCCAGCAGTTTAGCGGGGAGGACTGAAGCTTTCTTT. As protein: CASSLAGRTEAFF.

This rearrangement joins TRBV5-6 to TRBJ2-1, with a weak D call TRBD2 (6 bases). The CDR3 runs 14 residues. CDR1 and CDR2 (germline): SGHDT, YYEEEE. V was shortened by 0 bases and J by 3 bases, with 7 bases between the two germline ends. CDR3: CASSLVGSYNEQFF. CDR3 bases: TGTGCCAGCAGCTTGGTCGGGAGCTACAATGAGCAGTTCTTC.

This clone has just a few counts. The chain uses TRBV2 and TRBJ1-1; TRBD1 matches at 7 bases. The CDR3 is 14 residues long. V lost 5 bases and J lost 1; bases outside the gene matches: 4. Germline CDR1 reads SNHLY; CDR2 reads FYNNEI. The CDR3 spells CASSIGTENTEAFF. The DNA of the CDR3 is TGTGCCAGCAGTATAGGGACAGAGAACACTGAAGCTTTCTTT.

This chain connects TRBV27 to TRBJ1-1; D uncertain. Germline values: CDR1 MNHEY, CDR2 SMNVEV (reference sequence). The V end lost 0 bases, the J end lost 4 bases, and 9 bases lay between the germline ends. The CDR3 is made up of 14 amino acids. CDR3 loop: CASSLSSAGTEAFF. The CDR3 DNA reads as TGTGCCAGCAGTTTATCTTCAGCGGGCACTGAAGCTTTCTTT.

This clone was picked up a small number of times. V is TRBV11-2 and J is TRBJ2-2; weak D call: TRBD2 (5 bases). V was shortened by 5 bases and J by 3 bases, with 16 bases between the two germline ends. CDR3 size: 16 residues. Germline lookup yields CDR1 SGHAT and CDR2 FQNNGV. CDR3 in DNA: TGTGCCAGCAGCCCGTCACTAGGCTTCGACACCGGGGAGCTGTTTTTT. Translating gives CASSPSLGFDTGELFF.

In its sample, this clone is medium-sized (0.01 to 0.1%). The genes are TRBV11-2 and TRBJ2-5; 10 bases fit TRBD2. CDR1 and CDR2 from the germline V gene are SGHAT and FQNNGV. After removal of 8 bases from V and 4 bases from J, the junction contained 10 bases not matched to a gene. The CDR3 runs to 15 residues. The CDR3 reads CASGELAGYAETQYF. The CDR3, as DNA: TGTGCCAGCGGCGAACTAGCGGGGTATGCAGAGACCCAGTACTTC.

The rearrangement links TRBV6-5 to TRBJ2-2; D uncertain. Germline assignment: CDR1 MNHEY and CDR2 SVGAGI. This CDR3 is built from 14 residues. V dropped 7 bases and J dropped 7 bases, with 16 bases sitting between them. In DNA form, the CDR3 reads TGTGCCAGCACTCTGGGCCCGGTGAACGGGGAGCTGTTTTTT. This codes for CASTLGPVNGELFF.

The chain links TRBV6-6 to TRBJ2-7, with D possibly TRBD2 on 6 matching bases. V gave up 8 bases and J gave up 7 bases, with 12 bases separating them. Germline loops: CDR1 MNHNY, CDR2 SVGAGI (reference sequence). The CDR3 spans 11 residues. The DNA of the CDR3 is TGTGCCAGCGCTTTGGGGGGTGAGCAGTACTTC. Protein product: CASALGGEQYF.

The V call is TRBV11-2, the J call TRBJ1-6; tentative D call: TRBD1 (5 bases). The germline V gene has CDR1 SGHAT and CDR2 FQNNGV. The germline V and J ends were trimmed by 0 bases and 9 bases, with 9 bases remaining between them. The CDR3 runs 14 residues. CDR3 nucleotide sequence: TGTGCCAGCAGCTTAGATCAGGGTCTTTCACCCCTCCACTTT. This encodes CASSLDQGLSPLHF.

The gene calls are TRBV11-2 and TRBJ2-2; 7 bases match TRBD1. V lost 7 bases and J lost 0; bases outside the gene matches: 11. The CDR3 covers 17 residues. Germline values: CDR1 SGHAT, CDR2 FQNNGV. Here the CDR3 DNA reads TGTGCCAGCACCCTTCCGAGGGGGCGGTCGAACACCGGGGAGCTGTTTTTT. Protein product: CASTLPRGRSNTGELFF.